Below, 13 T cell receptor beta chains from the same sample are listed, as sequenced in a study of response to subunit inactivated influenza vaccine (dated by TCRdb to the late 2010s). Per the publication, the time point label means: 45 days after influenza vaccine administration. Library preparation used RT-PCR. The sequencer listed for this sample is Illumina HiSeq 2500. TCRdb reran the public reads through fastp at Q25 and MiXCR, keeping productive beta chains. Rows merge per CDR3 protein into single entries with the most common DNA and genes. Recorded for this sample are about 480,000 distinct CDR3 sequences; roughly 11% of them occurred a single time. The top ten clones comprise approximately 12% of the sample. Sample: PBMCs from blood, taken more than 35 days after vaccination. The receptors originated from a man in his fifties who received an inactivated influenza vaccine. Donor details come from another sample of the same person, matched by shared clones.

A remark on this clonotype: A much bigger clone sits one base away, suggesting this may be a read error. The rearrangement uses TRBV20-1 and TRBJ2-3; possibly TRBD2 for D (6 bases). Germline loops: CDR1 DFQATT, CDR2 SNEGSKA (reference sequence). CDR3 length equals 14 residues. CDR3 nucleotide sequence: TGCAGTCCTAGTGTGGGGGGATCACCCTATACGCAGTATTTT. Translated: CSPSVGGSPYTQYF.

CDR3 in DNA: TGTGCTAGTGGCCGTAACTATGGCTACACCTTC. It encodes CASGRNYGYTF. This chain joins TRBV12-5 and TRBJ1-2, with no clear D. CDR3 length equals 11 residues. Per germline, CDR1 LGHNT and CDR2 FRNRAP. V was clipped by 6 bases and J by 1 base, with 3 bases between them.

This clonotype was seen repeatedly, ten times or more. V and J are TRBV6-5 and TRBJ2-3, with 7 positions matching TRBD2. Germline-derived CDR1 and CDR2 are MNHEY and SVGAGI. This CDR3 is 15 amino acids long. J was trimmed by 1 base and V by 6 bases; bases with no gene match: 7. The chain's CDR3 is CASRSRLAGTDTQYF. CDR3 bases: TGTGCCAGCAGGTCCCGACTAGCTGGCACAGATACGCAGTATTTT.

The chain uses TRBV10-1 and TRBJ2-7; D is uncertain. The CDR3 has 15 residues. The germline gives CDR1 WNHNN, CDR2 SYGVQD (reference sequence). Trimming removed 4 bases at V and 5 bases at J, with 18 bases between. The CDR3: CASSAPDGPPDEQYF. DNA for the CDR3: TGCGCCAGCAGTGCCCCCGACGGGCCTCCAGACGAGCAGTACTTC.

The sample holds many counts of this clonotype. V usage is TRBV6-5 and J usage is TRBJ2-7; the match to TRBD1 covers 7 bases. V was pared by 0 bases and J by 3 bases, with 14 bases of the junction left unmatched. Germline loops: CDR1 MNHEY, CDR2 SVGAGI. The CDR3 length is 18 residues. CDR3 amino acids: CASSYSKHSAGGNYEQYF. CDR3 DNA: TGTGCCAGCAGTTACTCGAAACATTCAGCAGGGGGAAACTACGAGCAGTACTTC.

As concerns this clonotype: The junction departs from germline at one end; a sequencing error may be responsible. The chain joins TRBV20-1 to TRBJ1-1; D perhaps matches TRBD1 (6 bases). The CDR3 length is 15 residues. The germline gives CDR1 DFQATT, CDR2 SNEGSKA (reference sequence). The CDR3 nucleotides are TGCAGTGCTGGAGATCAGGGCAGGGGGAACACTGAAGCTTTCTTT. Its protein product is CSAGDQGRGNTEAFF.

To note about this clonotype: Just one base apart from a much larger clone, this may be a read error. The chain joins TRBV12-3 or TRBV12-4 to TRBJ2-6; TRBD2 matches at 11 bases. J gave up 9 bases and V 6 bases, and 10 bases lay outside the gene matches. CDR3 length equals 16 residues. The CDR3 DNA follows: TGTGCCAGCAGCCTTGGACTAGCGGGCTCCGACAACGTCCTGACTTTC. It encodes CASSLGLAGSDNVLTF.

This clonotype showed up many times. V is TRBV29-1 and J is TRBJ2-3; 8 bases are shared with TRBD1. V lost 2 bases, J lost 10 bases, and 2 bases stayed unmatched. The CDR3 runs 11 residues. CDR1 and CDR2 from the germline V gene are SQVTM and ANQGSEA. CDR3 in DNA: TGCAGCGTTGAATGGACAGGGCCGCAGTATTTT. Protein: CSVEWTGPQYF.

This clonotype has a count of ten or more. The gene calls are TRBV7-9 and TRBJ2-1, with 8 nucleotides matching TRBD2. V was clipped by 8 bases and J by 2 bases; unmatched bases: 5. In germline, CDR1 is SEHNR, CDR2 FQNEAQ (reference sequence). The CDR3 consists of 14 residues. The CDR3 sequence: CASGRGDAYNEQFF. The CDR3 DNA reads TGTGCCAGCGGGCGGGGGGACGCCTACAATGAGCAGTTCTTC.

This clonotype appeared a few times. The chain employs TRBV7-2 and TRBJ2-1; D not resolved. The ends were cut back, 5 bases at V and 0 bases at J, with 11 bases in the middle. The germline V gene has CDR1 SGHTA and CDR2 FQGNSA. The CDR3 covers 15 residues. CDR3 coding DNA: TGTGCCAGCAGCATTTCGCTAAGCTCCTACAATGAGCAGTTCTTC. Its protein is CASSISLSSYNEQFF.

V gene TRBV5-1 combines with J gene TRBJ1-2, with 7 positions matching TRBD1. V shed 0 bases, J shed 12 bases, and the junction held 11 bases outside the gene matches. CDR3 length: 14 residues. Germline CDR1 is SGHRS and CDR2 is YFSETQ. CDR3 amino acids: CASSLAPGTAPDTF. CDR3 DNA sequence: TGCGCCAGCAGCTTGGCCCCCGGGACAGCGCCGGACACCTTC.

This clonotype was counted many times. The V call is TRBV10-3, the J call TRBJ2-7, with TRBD2 as a possible D gene (5 bases). Trimming took 3 bases from V and 0 from J, leaving 12 bases between them. CDR1 ENHRY and CDR2 SYGVKD come from the germline V gene. This CDR3 comprises 15 residues. CDR3 amino acids: CAISDGVASSYEQYF. For the CDR3, the DNA is TGTGCCATCAGTGACGGGGTAGCGTCCTCCTACGAGCAGTACTTC.

The chain recombines TRBV6-2 or TRBV6-3 with TRBJ1-5; maybe TRBD1 (6 bases). Trimming stripped 6 bases from V and 2 bases from J, with 11 bases between. The CDR3 is 14 amino acids. CDR1 and CDR2 from the germline V gene are MNHEY and SVGEGT. As DNA, the CDR3 is TGTGCCAGCAGAACCAACAGGGGCAATCAGCCCCAGCATTTT. Protein: CASRTNRGNQPQHF.